These 21 T cell receptor beta chains were all obtained from the same sample, sequenced in a study of cytomegalovirus exposure and HLA in healthy donors. PCR employed 60 Vbeta and 13 Jbeta primers. Data came from immunoSEQ multiplex PCR; TCRdb stores just in-frame clones and leaves some out. The table records about 180,000 clones, 76% of them present only once. The source material was PBMCs. The receptor set was obtained from a man in his late teens or twenties in good health and CMV-seronegative.

The chain joins TRBV5-1 to TRBJ1-1, with 8 bases lining up with TRBD1. Losses at the gene ends were 4 bases for V and 10 bases for J; bases not matched to a gene: 21. This CDR3 spans 17 amino acids. Germline lookup yields CDR1 SGHRS and CDR2 YFSETQ. CDR3 DNA sequence: TGCGCCAGCAGCGCCGGACAGGGTGGAGCACAGAGAAGGGGAGCTTTCTTT. Translating it yields CASSAGQGGAQRRGAFF. The variable domain in full, with the rest retrieved from reference TRBV5-1 and TRBJ1-1, is KAGVTQTPRYLIKTRGQQVTLSCSPISGHRSVSWYQQTPGQGLQFLFEYFSETQRNKGNFPGRFSGRQFSNSRSEMNVSTLELGDSALYLCASSAGQGGAQRRGAFFGQGTRLTVV.

The genes are TRBV2 and TRBJ1-2; D might be TRBD1 (6 bases). This CDR3 has 14 amino acids. Trimming stripped 4 bases from V and 8 bases from J, with 17 bases between. The V gene's germline CDR1 is SNHLY and CDR2 FYNNEI. In nucleotides, the CDR3 is TGTGCCAGCAGTGGGGGCACAGGGAATAGCGGCTACACCTTC. Protein sequence: CASSGGTGNSGYTF. Drawing the rest from reference TRBV2 and TRBJ1-2, the complete variable domain is EPEVTQTPSHQVTQMGQEVILRCVPISNHLYFYWYRQILGQKVEFLVSFYNNEISEKSEIFDDQFSVERPDGSNFTLKIRSTKLEDSAMYFCASSGGTGNSGYTFGSGTRLTVV.

The CDR3 is CASSQPGSPSYGYTF. CDR3 nucleotides: TGCGCCAGCAGCCAACCCGGGAGCCCCTCCTATGGCTACACCTTC. The J gene is TRBJ1-2, the V gene TRBV4-1; D remains unclear. V gave up 2 bases and J gave up 4 bases, with 14 bases separating them. The CDR3 runs to 15 residues. Germline CDR1 MGHRA, CDR2 YSYEKL.

In this sample, this clone turned up a few times. The rearrangement uses TRBV5-4 and TRBJ1-6; D perhaps matches TRBD1 (5 bases). CDR1 SGHNT and CDR2 YYREEE come from the germline V gene (reference sequence). Trimming removed 2 bases at V and 1 base at J, with 7 bases between. CDR3 length equals 15 residues. In DNA, the CDR3 is TGTGCCAGCAGCTTACGGGGGTCCTATAATTCACCCCTCCACTTT. This translates into CASSLRGSYNSPLHF. The full variable domain, in which reference TRBV5-4 and TRBJ1-6 provide the parts outside the CDR3, is ETGVTQSPTHLIKTRGQQVTLRCSSQSGHNTVSWYQQALGQGPQFIFQYYREEENGRGNFPPRFSGLQFPNYSSELNVNALELDDSALYLCASSLRGSYNSPLHFGNGTRLTVT.

This clone occurred once. The chain has TRBV6-5 and TRBJ1-4; TRBD1 is a possible D gene (6 bases). V lost 4 bases and J lost 5, with 11 bases in between. Germline CDR1 and CDR2: MNHEY and SVGAGI. This CDR3 region has 14 residues. CDR3 nucleotides: TGTGCCAGCAGTTGGTCGGGACAAAATGAAAAACTGTTTTTT. The encoded protein is CASSWSGQNEKLFF.

The chain combines TRBV7-9 with TRBJ2-1, with TRBD1 matching over 9 bases. V shed 2 bases and J 9 bases; nucleotides not matched to a gene: 14. CDR3 length: 17 amino acids. Germline CDR1 and CDR2: SEHNR and FQNEAQ (reference sequence). CDR3 in DNA: TGTGCCAGCAGCTTATCCGGGACAGGGTTTCTAAGGGGTGAGCAGTTCTTC. It specifies CASSLSGTGFLRGEQFF.

The V gene is TRBV7-2, the J gene TRBJ1-2, with D uncertain. Germline V lookup: CDR1 SGHTA, CDR2 FQGNSA. V was clipped by 5 bases and J by 1 base, with 23 bases between them. The CDR3 extends over 18 amino acids. The chain's CDR3 is CASSLNPLNSGSNYGYTF. The CDR3 DNA reads as TGTGCCAGCAGCCTCAACCCGCTAAACTCTGGGAGTAACTATGGCTACACCTTC.

The gene calls are TRBV5-4 and TRBJ2-5, with D possibly TRBD2 on 5 matching bases. The CDR3 sequence is 15 residues long. V was shortened by 4 bases and J by 3 bases, with 16 bases between the two germline ends. Germline V gene data show CDR1 as SGHNT and CDR2 as YYREEE (reference sequence). The CDR3 DNA follows: TGTGCCAGCAGCCCGACCTCGGGGAGAGAAGAGACCCAGTACTTC. Residues: CASSPTSGREETQYF.

The chain carries TRBV28 and TRBJ1-6, with D possibly TRBD1 on 6 matching bases. The V gene's germline CDR1 is MDHEN and CDR2 SYDVKM. The CDR3 is 17 amino acids. Between the trimmed V and J ends, which lost 3 bases and 10 bases, there was a span of 22 bases. The CDR3 region is CASSFIGGGQSGSPLHF. The CDR3 DNA sequence: TGTGCCAGCAGTTTCATCGGTGGGGGCCAGTCCGGATCACCCCTCCACTTT.

This clone was observed a few times. The chain uses TRBV6-4 and TRBJ2-7; D is perhaps TRBD1 (6 bases). The CDR3 extends over 17 amino acids. The germline V gene encodes CDR1 MRHNA and CDR2 SNTAGT. V dropped 0 bases and J dropped 6 bases, with 21 bases sitting between them. The CDR3, as DNA: TGTGCCAGCAGTGACTCAGGGGGATCACCCGAGCCCGCCGAGCAGTACTTC. It codes for CASSDSGGSPEPAEQYF.

The V call is TRBV6-1, the J call TRBJ2-5; 9 bases agree with TRBD2. The germline V gene has CDR1 MNHNS and CDR2 SASEGT. The CDR3 loop spans 17 amino acids. V was pared by 1 base and J by 5 bases, with 11 bases of the junction left unmatched. The CDR3 sequence: CASSEVGAGGPRETQYF. As DNA, the CDR3 is TGTGCCAGCAGTGAAGTAGGGGCGGGAGGGCCTCGGGAGACCCAGTACTTC.

The V call is TRBV11-1, the J call TRBJ2-1; 7 bases line up with TRBD2. The CDR3 sequence is 18 residues long. Germline V lookup: CDR1 SGHAT, CDR2 FQDESV (reference sequence). Unmatched junction bases numbered 14, after V lost 5 bases and J lost 1 base. This CDR3 is CASSLGGVRLASYNEQFF. The CDR3 DNA reads as TGTGCCAGCAGCCTAGGAGGGGTTAGACTAGCATCCTACAATGAGCAGTTCTTC.

The V gene is TRBV29-1, the J gene TRBJ2-7; a weak D match, TRBD2 (5 bases). Trimming took 5 bases from V and 5 from J, leaving 10 bases between them. The CDR3 covers 11 residues. Germline V gives CDR1 SQVTM, CDR2 ANQGSEA. The DNA of the CDR3 is TGCAGCGTTACCTTCGGGGACGAGCAGTACTTC. Protein: CSVTFGDEQYF.

The DNA of the CDR3 is TGCGCCAGCAGCTTGGCCGGCGGGGGGGGAGATTTCGGCAATGAGCAGTTCTTC. Its protein is CASSLAGGGGDFGNEQFF. The chain links TRBV5-1 to TRBJ2-1, with TRBD2 matching 9 bases. CDR3 length: 18 amino acids. Trimming cost V 0 bases and J 6 bases; bases outside gene matches: 13. Germline CDR1 reads SGHRS; CDR2 reads YFSETQ.

V is TRBV6-1 and J is TRBJ1-5; D uncertain. The CDR3 sequence is 15 residues long. Germline V CDR1 and CDR2: MNHNS, SASEGT. The ends were cut back, 6 bases at V and 9 bases at J, with 21 bases in the middle. CDR3 in amino acids: CASRATEGGMPPQHF. The CDR3 bases are TGTGCCAGCAGGGCGACCGAGGGCGGGATGCCGCCCCAGCATTTT.

The rearrangement joins TRBV2 to TRBJ2-7; 15 bases map to TRBD2. Trimming cost V 4 bases and J 6 bases; bases outside gene matches: 4. This CDR3 is built from 15 residues. Germline CDR1 is SNHLY and CDR2 is FYNNEI. The CDR3: CASSGTSGGAGEQYF. The CDR3 DNA sequence: TGTGCCAGCAGTGGGACTAGCGGGGGGGCTGGCGAGCAGTACTTC.

The CDR3 loop is CASRKGRDNEQYF. CDR3 in DNA: TGCGCCAGCAGGAAGGGCAGGGACAACGAGCAGTACTTC. The genes are TRBV5-1 and TRBJ2-7; D possibly corresponds to TRBD1 (6 bases). This CDR3 spans 13 amino acids. Trimming left V 5 bases short and J 5 bases short, with 14 bases between. Germline CDR1 reads SGHRS; CDR2 reads YFSETQ. Together with reference TRBV5-1 and TRBJ2-7, the CDR3 gives the full variable domain: KAGVTQTPRYLIKTRGQQVTLSCSPISGHRSVSWYQQTPGQGLQFLFEYFSETQRNKGNFPGRFSGRQFSNSRSEMNVSTLELGDSALYLCASRKGRDNEQYFGPGTRLTVT.

This clone occurred a few times. The V gene is TRBV25-1, the J gene TRBJ2-7, with D possibly TRBD1 on 6 matching bases. The CDR3 length is 15 residues. V was shortened by 5 bases and J by 0 bases, with 14 bases between the two germline ends. Germline V gene data show CDR1 as MGHDK and CDR2 as SYGVNS. CDR3 protein: CASSLRDTDSYEQYF. As DNA, the CDR3 is TGTGCCAGCAGTCTTCGGGACACTGACTCCTACGAGCAGTACTTC.

The chain employs TRBV27 and TRBJ2-1, with no clear D. The CDR3 has 16 amino acids. Trimming shortened V by 5 bases and J by 4 bases, and 18 bases separated the two germline ends. Looked up from germline, CDR1 is MNHEY and CDR2 is SMNVEV (reference sequence). For the CDR3, the DNA is TGTGCCAGCAGTATGGGCGTCGCTCAACCTTACAATGAGCAGTTCTTC. Its translation is CASSMGVAQPYNEQFF.

The J gene is TRBJ1-1, the V gene TRBV6-1, with 7 bases fitting TRBD1. V was clipped by 5 bases and J by 4 bases; unmatched bases: 7. Germline lookup yields CDR1 MNHNS and CDR2 SASEGT. CDR3 length: 14 residues. The CDR3 nucleotides read TGTGCCAGCAGTCCGAGGGGGCAGTTCACTGAAGCTTTCTTT. Translating it yields CASSPRGQFTEAFF.

This chain joins TRBV2 and TRBJ2-7, with D perhaps TRBD1 (5 bases). The CDR3 runs to 13 residues. V was cut by 6 bases and J by 3 bases, with 12 bases left in between. The germline V gene encodes CDR1 SNHLY and CDR2 FYNNEI. CDR3 sequence (DNA): TGTGCCAGCAGCGCCAGGGCGCACTACGAGCAGTACTTC. It encodes CASSARAHYEQYF.